Described below is a single TCR beta chain sequence and its context. Its antigen is currently not known. Base-call qualities are not available, and no considerably larger clone is one nucleotide away. Compared with germline, V lacks 1 base and J lacks 5 bases; bases without a gene match: 8. The CDR3 contains 17 residues, cysteine and phenylalanine counted. Kept here is only the CDR3 DNA, which spans 51 bases and is read in frame from base 1. Looking up the germline V gene yields CDR1 KGHSH and CDR2 LQKENI. This entry is derived from a study of blood T cell repertoires in COVID-19 (dated by TCRdb to 2018 to 2020). A note on the overall study: Collaborator samples came from the United States, Italy and Spain and covered acute and convalescent phases of COVID-19. The prospective study material was composed of cDNA or gDNA derived from T cells, B-cell-depleted T cells, or PBMCs. Subjects who had been exposed to COVID-19, were actively infected with it, or had recovered from it provided the deeply sampled blood TCRbeta repertoires that made up the dataset. The repertoires were released in a freely available public database intended as a resource for research on the immune response to SARS-CoV-2. Samples were obtained from the ongoing ImmuneRACE study (first 160 participants) and from approximately 1,200 subjects provided by 6 global collaborators. A de-identified subject ID, COVID-19 status, age in years and sex were almost always included in the sample metadata. HLA class I and class II types, where available, came from metadata supplied by the sample provider rather than from assay-based typing.

TCRbeta CDR3 regions were amplified from genomic DNA using the immunoSEQ Assay, a bias-controlled multiplex PCR. The published analysis was carried out like this. The number of nucleated cells in each sample was estimated from the amplification of reference gene primers within the assay. To quantify the absolute abundance of each unique TCRbeta CDR3 rearrangement, sequence reads were collapsed and filtered. Productive Simpson clonality was computed per sample as the square root of Simpson's diversity index over productive rearrangements. This is the immuneACCESS table as TCRdb keeps it, with only in-frame sequences that have V and J called. A part of the clones is gone; compared with another copy, unresolved V genes explain less than half, and the rest is unexplained. V and J calls and clone size come straight from that table; D and trimming were deduced from the DNA. The sample table lists about 150,000 clones, roughly four fifths of them with a count of one. Together, the top ten hold about 15% of the sample.

Beyond this particular receptor, the publication reports: The amount of clinical and demographic metadata varied by source and participant and was provided uncurated.

The collaborating institutions used their own protocols to collect whole blood in K2EDTA tubes. Collaborator samples were shipped for TCRbeta analysis as frozen whole blood, isolated PBMCs, or DNA extracted from either sample type. Sequencing was performed on peripheral blood. The sequence links TRBV18 to TRBJ1-2, with 12 bases in between that match TRBD1. This receptor was taken from a human donor with acute or convalescent COVID-19. The donor label of this sample is uncertain. For the CDR3, the sequence is CASSPLVPGQGAYGYTF. At the DNA level, the sequence is TGTGCCAGCTCACCACTCGTGCCGGGACAGGGGGCGTATGGCTACACCTTC.